This passage covers 25 T cell receptor beta chains from one sample sequenced in a study of blood T cell repertoires in COVID-19. Profiled with immunoSEQ multiplex PCR; TCRdb holds only in-frame clones, not every one. The sample includes around 200,000 clones, 79% seen only once; the top ten take 6%. Sequencing input: peripheral blood. The receptors were sampled from a woman aged 40 to 50 with COVID-19, enrolled during active disease.

The rearrangement links TRBV4-1 to TRBJ2-4; D not resolved. The CDR3 extends over 14 amino acids. V was trimmed by 1 base and J by 6 bases, leaving 10 bases between them. CDR1 and CDR2 (germline): MGHRA, YSYEKL. The CDR3 loop reads CASSQGGQANIQYF. The CDR3 nucleotides are TGCGCCAGCAGCCAAGGTGGCCAGGCAAACATTCAGTACTTC.

The J gene is TRBJ2-2, the V gene TRBV18; tentative D call: TRBD2 (5 bases). Germline CDR1 reads KGHSH; CDR2 reads LQKENI. The CDR3 totals 17 residues. V was cut by 3 bases and J by 0 bases, with 14 bases left in between. The CDR3 bases are TGTGCCAGCTCACCCACCGGTTCGGGAACGAACACCGGGGAGCTGTTTTTT. Translation gives CASSPTGSGTNTGELFF.

This clone was seen only once. The chain links TRBV28 to TRBJ2-7; no definite D call. The CDR3 covers 10 residues. Trimming pared 8 bases from V and 2 bases from J, leaving 4 bases between. Germline V gene sequence: CDR1 MDHEN, CDR2 SYDVKM. DNA for the CDR3: TGTGCCAGCGGCCCCTACGAGCAGTACTTC. It codes for CASGPYEQYF.

The chain combines TRBV5-5 with TRBJ1-6; the match to TRBD1 covers 8 bases. CDR1 is SGHKS and CDR2 is YYEKEE in the germline V gene (reference sequence). This CDR3 has 14 residues. Germline trimming cut 4 bases from V and 10 bases from J; bases unmatched to any gene: 7. CDR3 protein: CASSLSTGVSPLHF. The CDR3 DNA reads as TGTGCCAGCAGCCTTTCGACAGGGGTATCACCCCTCCACTTT.

With respect to this clone: The same CDR3 arises from other DNA sequences in this sample as well. This CDR3 is CASRRQGGTYEQYF. The CDR3 DNA is TGTGCCAGCAGGAGACAGGGCGGCACCTACGAGCAGTACTTC. J is TRBJ2-7 and V is TRBV2; 7 bases match TRBD1. Germline V lookup: CDR1 SNHLY, CDR2 FYNNEI. There are 14 residues in the CDR3. The ends lost 6 bases at V and 2 bases at J; junction bases unmatched: 7.

This sequence joins TRBV5-5 and TRBJ1-1; 9 bases line up with TRBD1. CDR3 length equals 14 residues. Trimming took 3 bases from V and 1 from J; bases not matched to a gene: 1. Germline assignment: CDR1 SGHKS and CDR2 YYEKEE (reference sequence). The CDR3 loop is CASSWTGENTEAFF. In DNA form, the CDR3 reads TGTGCCAGCAGCTGGACAGGGGAGAACACTGAAGCTTTCTTT.

The chain joins TRBV13 to TRBJ1-6, with TRBD1 identical over 7 bases. Germline V lookup: CDR1 PRHDT, CDR2 FYEKMQ (reference sequence). The CDR3 loop spans 15 amino acids. With V trimmed by 2 bases and J by 8 bases, 6 bases remained unmatched. As DNA, the CDR3 is TGTGCCAGCAGCTTAAAAGGGGGCGCATATTCACCCCTCCACTTT. Protein sequence: CASSLKGGAYSPLHF.

The CDR3 nucleotides read TGTGCCAGCAGCGAACAAGGATCGGGGAATAATTCACCCCTCCACTTT. Its translation: CASSEQGSGNNSPLHF. The chain recombines TRBV9 with TRBJ1-6; no reliable D call. V lost 3 bases and J lost 5, with 15 bases in between. CDR1 is SGDLS and CDR2 is YYNGEE in the germline V gene. The CDR3 runs to 16 residues.

The rearrangement uses TRBV5-1 and TRBJ2-4; 7 bases match TRBD2. Germline CDR1 reads SGHRS; CDR2 reads YFSETQ. Trimming cost V 0 bases and J 8 bases; bases outside gene matches: 5. CDR3 length: 14 residues. The CDR3 sequence is CASSLVGTKDIQYF. For the CDR3, the DNA is TGCGCCAGCAGCTTGGTCGGGACTAAGGACATTCAGTACTTC.

For this clone: Germline is not matched at one junction end, which may reflect a read error. The J gene is TRBJ2-6, the V gene TRBV11-2, with a weak D call TRBD2 (6 bases). Per the germline V gene, CDR1 is SGHAT and CDR2 is FQNNGV. There are 17 residues in the CDR3. The CDR3 loop reads CASSLERGYAGANVLTF. The CDR3 DNA reads TGTGCCAGCAGCCTAGAACGGGGGTATGCTGGGGCCAACGTCCTGACTTTC.

J is TRBJ2-5 and V is TRBV19; perhaps TRBD1 as D (6 bases). Germline CDR1 LNHDA, CDR2 SQIVND (reference sequence). CDR3 length: 16 residues. The V end was cut by 2 bases, the J end by 3 bases, with 16 bases between. In DNA, the CDR3 is TGTGCCAGTAGTATATCTCCAGGGGTGGCGAAAGAGACCCAGTACTTC. Protein sequence: CASSISPGVAKETQYF.

The gene calls are TRBV7-9 and TRBJ2-5, with TRBD1 matching 7 bases. In germline, CDR1 is SEHNR, CDR2 FQNEAQ (reference sequence). The CDR3 is 16 amino acids. The V segment lost 1 base and the J segment 4 bases; nucleotides outside the gene matches: 9. CDR3 DNA: TGTGCCAGCAGCTTAGGGGTCGACAGGGTAACAGAGACCCAGTACTTC. Encoded protein: CASSLGVDRVTETQYF.

This clone occurred a few times. The rearrangement links TRBV6-5 to TRBJ1-2; D remains unclear. The germline gives CDR1 MNHEY, CDR2 SVGAGI. Trimming stripped 5 bases from V and 7 bases from J, with 20 bases between. This CDR3 spans 15 amino acids. The DNA of the CDR3 is TGTGCCAGCAGTCGACAATCCGGGAGAACCAGTGGCTACACCTTC. Protein: CASSRQSGRTSGYTF.

The genes are TRBV7-7 and TRBJ2-7; TRBD2 might be the D (6 bases). This CDR3 is built from 13 residues. Germline V gene data show CDR1 as SSHAT and CDR2 as FNYEAQ (reference sequence). V was cut by 5 bases and J by 4 bases, with 12 bases left in between. The CDR3 sequence is CASSRDSTYEQYF. The CDR3 DNA follows: TGTGCCAGCAGCCGGGACTCGACTTACGAGCAGTACTTC.

The genes are TRBV9 and TRBJ1-2; 7 nucleotides line up with TRBD1. The CDR3 covers 16 residues. The germline V gene has CDR1 SGDLS and CDR2 YYNGEE. V was pared by 3 bases and J by 4 bases, with 12 bases of the junction left unmatched. CDR3 sequence reads: CASSANRDSGSYGYTF. Written as DNA, the CDR3 is TGTGCCAGCAGCGCGAACCGGGACAGTGGGTCCTATGGCTACACCTTC.

This chain connects TRBV10-3 to TRBJ1-4; perhaps TRBD1 as D (6 bases). V was clipped by 8 bases and J by 7 bases, with 14 bases between them. CDR3 length equals 13 residues. CDR1 is ENHRY and CDR2 is SYGVKD in the germline V gene. The CDR3 DNA sequence: TGTGCCATCGGAGACAGGAGTCCTGAAAAACTGTTTTTT. Residues: CAIGDRSPEKLFF.

The chain couples TRBV18 to TRBJ2-1; 14 nucleotides agree with TRBD2. CDR3 length: 15 residues. After removal of 8 bases from V and 8 bases from J, the junction contained 8 bases not matched to a gene. Germline V lookup: CDR1 KGHSH, CDR2 LQKENI. Here the CDR3 reads CASRSPGLAGDEQFF. For the CDR3, the DNA is TGTGCCAGCCGAAGCCCGGGACTAGCGGGGGATGAGCAGTTCTTC.

The V gene is TRBV18, the J gene TRBJ1-3, with 8 bases fitting TRBD1. CDR3 size: 17 residues. V gave up 3 bases and J gave up 0 bases; unmatched junction bases: 7. The germline V gene encodes CDR1 KGHSH and CDR2 LQKENI. CDR3 sequence reads: CASSPRRDRFSGNTIYF. The CDR3 DNA reads as TGTGCCAGCTCACCTCGCCGGGACAGGTTCTCTGGAAACACCATATATTTT.

V is TRBV18 and J is TRBJ2-3, with D possibly matching TRBD2 (6 bases). V lost 2 bases and J lost 1, with 16 bases in between. Germline V CDR1 and CDR2: KGHSH, LQKENI. The CDR3 runs to 17 residues. The CDR3 sequence: CASSPGSGVDGTDTQYF. The DNA of the CDR3 is TGTGCCAGCTCACCAGGGTCGGGAGTAGATGGCACAGATACGCAGTATTTT.

The chain uses TRBV27 and TRBJ1-1; D is ambiguous. CDR1 and CDR2 from the germline V gene are MNHEY and SMNVEV (reference sequence). Trimming pared 7 bases from V and 0 bases from J, leaving 12 bases between. This CDR3 spans 14 amino acids. CDR3 bases: TGTGCCAGCACTACACGAGGGATGAACACTGAAGCTTTCTTT. It yields the protein CASTTRGMNTEAFF.

The V gene is TRBV7-9, the J gene TRBJ2-4; possible D gene TRBD2, 6 bases. This CDR3 has 16 amino acids. Germline loops: CDR1 SEHNR, CDR2 FQNEAQ (reference sequence). V lost 5 bases to trimming and J lost 1 base, with 15 bases between them. This chain's CDR3 is CASSIGTGKAKNIQYF. In nucleotides, the CDR3 is TGTGCCAGCAGCATTGGGACTGGAAAGGCCAAAAACATTCAGTACTTC.

The CDR3 DNA reads TGCGCCAGCAGCTTGGCCTCACAGGTTCACATTCAGTACTTC. Translation gives CASSLASQVHIQYF. The chain uses TRBV5-1 and TRBJ2-4; maybe TRBD1 (5 bases). V lost 0 bases and J lost 8, with 12 bases in between. Germline V gene lookup returns CDR1 SGHRS and CDR2 YFSETQ. CDR3 length equals 14 residues.

This sequence joins TRBV4-1 and TRBJ2-7; D is possibly TRBD1 (5 bases). Germline V lookup: CDR1 MGHRA, CDR2 YSYEKL. With 1 base removed from V and 6 bases from J, the gap between germline ends came to 13 bases. This CDR3 spans 14 amino acids. The chain's CDR3 is CASSQGAGSLEQYF. CDR3 nucleotides: TGCGCCAGCAGCCAAGGCGCAGGGTCCCTCGAGCAGTACTTC.

The gene calls are TRBV6-1 and TRBJ2-3; D gene ambiguous. This CDR3 spans 14 amino acids. Per germline, CDR1 MNHNS and CDR2 SASEGT. The V and J ends lost 8 bases and 6 bases respectively, with 18 bases between them. Here the CDR3 reads CASSFPSNRDTQYF. The CDR3 nucleotides are TGTGCCAGCTCTTTTCCCTCCAATCGGGATACGCAGTATTTT.

V gene TRBV7-3 combines with J gene TRBJ1-3; D is unresolved. V was shortened by 2 bases and J by 4 bases, with 9 bases between the two germline ends. The germline V gene has CDR1 SGHTA and CDR2 FQGTGA. This CDR3 is built from 14 residues. CDR3 region: CASSLPSAGNTIYF. In DNA form, the CDR3 reads TGTGCCAGCAGCTTACCGAGCGCAGGAAACACCATATATTTT.